The rows below give T cell receptor beta chains drawn from one sample of a study of blood T cells in healthy people across ages. MiXCR, applied by TCRdb to the 5' RACE reads, yields one record per CDR3 protein. The sample gives about 510,000 distinct CDR3 sequences, over 25% of which show up once; over 3.5% is in the top ten. These data also featured in a second study, about T cells of mothers and their children.

Source material: blood. The receptors were sampled from a boy aged 2 to 10 in good health. The CDR3 runs from the conserved cysteine through the conserved F or W. Fields, in order: J gene, V gene, D gene, clone size, CDR3 protein, CDR3 DNA. A D gene is named only where the DNA matches it firmly. Clone size is given for some rows only: seen once, a few or many times, or a class if the clone is expanded.

TRBJ1-5,TRBV28,TRBD1,NA,CASRFTGGNQPQHF,TGTGCCAGCAGGTTCACAGGGGGCAATCAGCCCCAGCATTTT
TRBJ1-6,TRBV7-9,NA,NA,CASSSLSGRNSPLHF,TGTGCCAGCAGCTCCTTATCCGGGAGGAATTCACCCCTCCACTTT
TRBJ2-1,TRBV6-1,TRBD1,few,CASSALFGQGSLIYNEQFF,TGTGCCAGCAGTGCTCTATTCGGACAGGGGTCTTTGATTTACAATGAGCAGTTCTTC
TRBJ2-7,TRBV29-1,NA,few,CSVEEGTYEQYF,TGCAGCGTTGAAGAGGGAACCTACGAGCAGTACTTC
TRBJ2-7,TRBV20-1,NA,many,CSALGTSTSYEQYF,TGCAGTGCTCTGGGGACTTCCACCTCCTACGAGCAGTACTTC
TRBJ2-7,TRBV19,NA,NA,CASSMGPYEQYF,TGTGCCAGTAGTATGGGGCCCTACGAGCAGTACTTC
TRBJ2-2,TRBV2,TRBD1,NA,CASSGQGNTGELFF,TGTGCCAGCAGCGGACAGGGGAACACCGGGGAGCTGTTTTTT
TRBJ2-3,TRBV29-1,NA,few,CSDPDRTVNTSSTDTQYF,TGCAGCGATCCGGACCGGACAGTAAACACTTCAAGCACAGATACGCAGTATTTT
TRBJ2-1,TRBV7-2,TRBD2,NA,CASSPTSGNNYEQFF,TGTGCCAGCAGCCCAACTAGCGGGAATAACTATGAGCAGTTCTTC
TRBJ2-1,TRBV6-6,NA,NA,CASSYTSGAGYNEQFF,TGTGCCAGCAGTTACACCTCAGGGGCGGGGTACAATGAGCAGTTCTTC
TRBJ1-2,TRBV7-9,NA,few,CASQEGTGHYGYTF,TGTGCCAGTCAAGAGGGCACGGGGCACTATGGCTACACCTTC
TRBJ1-1,TRBV7-3,NA,few,CASSPPGGGEAFF,TGTGCCAGCAGCCCACCCGGTGGGGGAGAAGCTTTCTTT
TRBJ1-2,TRBV12-3/TRBV12-4,NA,NA,CASSLLGNYGYTF,TGTGCCAGCAGTTTATTGGGGAACTATGGCTACACCTTC
TRBJ1-2,TRBV7-2,NA,NA,CASSSDSGRSHGYTF,TGTGCCAGCAGCTCAGACTCGGGACGGTCCCATGGCTACACCTTC